Listed here are 22 T cell receptor beta chains from one sample, sequenced in a study of T cell repertoires in aging, cancer and after chemotherapy. TCR beta rearrangements were amplified from peripheral blood genomic DNA. Multiplex touch-down PCR with TRB-A/B primers amplified rearranged V-D-J TRB sequences. From the multiplex PCR reads, TCRdb called clonotypes with MiXCR, one entry per CDR3 protein. The sample lists about 13,000 distinct CDR3 sequences, around a quarter occurring once. The material sequenced was blood. Receptors were obtained from a human donor with a blood cancer.

On this clonotype itself: This may be a read error, as it is one base from a much larger clone. V is TRBV19 and J is TRBJ2-3; 9 bases match TRBD2. The germline V gene has CDR1 LNHDA and CDR2 SQIVND (reference sequence). CDR3 size: 18 residues. J was trimmed by 1 base and V by 4 bases; bases with no gene match: 12. Here the CDR3 DNA reads TGTGCCAGTAGTACCGGGACTAGCCGGAGTAGGGGCACAGATACGCAGTATTTT. Translated, it gives CASSTGTSRSRGTDTQYF. The full variable domain, completed using reference TRBV19 and TRBJ2-3, is DGGITQSPKYLFRKEGQNVTLSCEQNLNHDAMYWYRQDPGQGLRLIYYSQIVNDFQKGDIAEGYSVSREKKESFPLTVTSAQKNPTAFYLCASSTGTSRSRGTDTQYFGPGTRLTVL.

In its sample, this clonotype was seen many times. V and J are TRBV6-2 or TRBV6-3 and TRBJ2-1; 15 nucleotides agree with TRBD2. The CDR3 extends over 16 amino acids. The V gene's germline CDR1 is MNHEY and CDR2 SVGEGT. Losses at the gene ends were 5 bases for V and 4 bases for J; bases not matched to a gene: 3. CDR3 region: CASSLGLAGGYNEQFF. In nucleotides, the CDR3 is TGTGCCAGCAGTCTCGGACTAGCGGGGGGGTACAATGAGCAGTTCTTC.

By share, this clonotype counts as medium-sized. The chain combines TRBV6-1 with TRBJ2-3; tentative D call: TRBD2 (7 bases). Trimming took off 3 bases at V and 4 bases at J, with 11 bases between the two ends. CDR1 is MNHNS and CDR2 is SASEGT in the germline V gene. The CDR3 contains 14 residues. DNA of the CDR3: TGTGCCAGCAGTGAGGGGGGGGCTGCAGATACGCAGTATTTT. Amino acid sequence: CASSEGGAADTQYF.

The chain combines TRBV6-1 with TRBJ2-6; no clear D gene. V was shortened by 3 bases and J by 1 base, with 4 bases between the two germline ends. The CDR3 contains 14 residues. Germline V gives CDR1 MNHNS, CDR2 SASEGT. The CDR3 region has the DNA TGTGCCAGCAGTGAGGGGTCTGGGGCCAACGTCCTGACTTTC. This codes for CASSEGSGANVLTF.

In DNA form, the CDR3 reads TGTGCCAGCAGTACCCGGGGGGGTCTGTTAGAAGATACGCAGTATTTT. Protein product: CASSTRGGLLEDTQYF. This rearrangement joins TRBV6-5 to TRBJ2-3; 8 bases are a match to TRBD2. Germline V gene data show CDR1 as MNHEY and CDR2 as SVGAGI. The CDR3 is 16 residues long. V was clipped by 5 bases and J by 5 bases; unmatched bases: 12.

Judged by abundance, this clonotype is medium-sized. The V gene is TRBV6-5, the J gene TRBJ1-2; D not resolved. Trimming pared 4 bases from V and 7 bases from J, leaving 7 bases between. Looked up from germline, CDR1 is MNHEY and CDR2 is SVGAGI. The CDR3 loop spans 11 amino acids. CDR3 loop: CASSSRFGYTF. CDR3 in DNA: TGTGCCAGCAGTTCGCGGTTTGGCTACACCTTC.

In this sample, this clonotype turned up a few times. This chain connects TRBV7-2 to TRBJ2-5; D is unresolved. Germline-derived CDR1 and CDR2 are SGHTA and FQGNSA. CDR3 length equals 12 residues. Trimming cost V 6 bases and J 7 bases, with 12 bases left between them. The CDR3 bases are TGTGCCAGCAGTTGGACCCTCGGGACCCAGTACTTC. Translating it yields CASSWTLGTQYF.

By share of the sample, this clonotype is medium-sized. Written as DNA, the CDR3 is TGTGCCAGCAGTATACCGGGACAGGGTAACTATGGCTACACCTTC. Translating it yields CASSIPGQGNYGYTF. The rearrangement joins TRBV12-3 or TRBV12-4 to TRBJ1-2, with TRBD1 identical over 9 bases. Unmatched junction bases numbered 5, after V lost 5 bases and J lost 1 base. This CDR3 region has 15 residues.

This clonotype turned up a few times. The chain uses TRBV6-2 or TRBV6-3 and TRBJ2-1; D gene ambiguous. Germline CDR1 and CDR2: MNHEY and SVGEGT. The V gene lost 4 bases and the J gene lost 6 bases, with 7 bases spanning the gap. The CDR3 contains 12 residues. The CDR3 region is CASSSRANEQFF. CDR3 sequence (DNA): TGTGCCAGCAGTTCTCGTGCCAATGAGCAGTTCTTC.

V is TRBV21-1 and J is TRBJ2-7; no DNA check was done on the table's D call, TRBD1. TRBV21-1 is a known pseudogene. The CDR3 consists of 16 residues. The CDR3 here is CASSYKRADTPYEQYV. The CDR3 coding sequence is TGTGCCAGCAGCTACAAAAGGGCGGACACCCCCTACGAGCAGTACGTC.

The chain joins TRBV5-4 to TRBJ1-2; TRBD1 is a possible D gene (5 bases). Germline loops: CDR1 SGHNT, CDR2 YYREEE (reference sequence). V was shortened by 4 bases and J by 8 bases, with 18 bases between the two germline ends. The CDR3 is 14 amino acids. CDR3 region: CASSPAGTARGYTF. The DNA for the CDR3 is TGTGCCAGCAGCCCGGCCGGGACGGCTCGAGGCTACACCTTC.

By frequency in the sample, this clonotype is medium-sized. The chain uses TRBV4-3 and TRBJ2-2; 7 nucleotides agree with TRBD1. V lost 0 bases and J lost 0; bases outside the gene matches: 4. The germline V gene encodes CDR1 LGHNA and CDR2 YSLEER. The CDR3 length is 17 residues. In DNA form, the CDR3 reads TGCGCCAGCAGCCAAGATCGGGGACAGCCGAACACCGGGGAGCTGTTTTTT. Translation gives CASSQDRGQPNTGELFF.

This clonotype is medium-sized. The chain uses TRBV19 and TRBJ2-7; possible D gene TRBD2, 6 bases. CDR1 and CDR2 from the germline V gene are LNHDA and SQIVND (reference sequence). V was clipped by 4 bases and J by 4 bases, with 14 bases between them. The CDR3 consists of 14 residues. The CDR3, as DNA: TGTGCCAGTAGTACTCCGGGACTGGGGTACGAGCAGTACTTC. This encodes CASSTPGLGYEQYF.

J is TRBJ2-4 and V is TRBV4-3; 14 positions agree with TRBD2. The CDR3 runs 22 residues. V lost 1 base, J lost 6 bases, and 20 bases stayed unmatched. Germline values: CDR1 LGHNA, CDR2 YSLEER. CDR3 amino acids: CASSQGVGTSGSDLQGGNIQYF. CDR3 bases: TGCGCCAGCAGCCAAGGGGTCGGGACTAGCGGGAGCGACCTCCAGGGAGGAAACATTCAGTACTTC.

The chain employs TRBV7-4 and TRBJ1-2; maybe TRBD1 (5 bases). Germline V gene data show CDR1 as SGHVT and CDR2 as SQSDAQ. CDR3 size: 19 residues. The V gene lost 2 bases and the J gene lost 6 bases, with 28 bases spanning the gap. DNA of the CDR3: TGTGCCAGCAGCTTATCCCCCGTATTGATCGCGGCAGGGAGGAATGGCTACACCTTC. This translates into CASSLSPVLIAAGRNGYTF.

This clonotype rates as medium-sized. CDR3 DNA sequence: TGTGCCAGCAGGGCCCTGATTCCAGGCTACACCTTC. Residues: CASRALIPGYTF. V is TRBV6-1 and J is TRBJ1-2; D not resolved. Trimming pared 6 bases from V and 8 bases from J, leaving 13 bases between. Looked up from germline, CDR1 is MNHNS and CDR2 is SASEGT. The CDR3 loop spans 12 amino acids.

The chain recombines TRBV19 with TRBJ2-5; the match to TRBD1 covers 8 bases. The CDR3 totals 16 residues. The trim removed 1 base at V and 5 bases at J, leaving 9 bases unmatched. The germline gives CDR1 LNHDA, CDR2 SQIVND (reference sequence). CDR3: CASSIGGFYRGETQYF. In DNA form, the CDR3 reads TGTGCCAGTAGTATAGGGGGATTCTACAGGGGGGAGACCCAGTACTTC.

This clonotype occurred once. It may be a read error: a sequence one base away is much more abundant. The chain is built from TRBV6-5 and TRBJ2-3; perhaps TRBD2 as D (5 bases). The ends were cut back, 11 bases at V and 1 base at J, with 10 bases in the middle. In germline, CDR1 is MNHEY, CDR2 SVGAGI. The CDR3 has 12 amino acids. DNA of the CDR3: TGTGCCTCTATCGGGGGCACAGATACGCAGTATTTT. This encodes CASIGGTDTQYF.

This clonotype is judged medium-sized. The rearrangement joins TRBV29-1 to TRBJ1-5; 7 bases match TRBD1. Germline V gene data show CDR1 as SQVTM and CDR2 as ANQGSEA. The CDR3 spans 13 residues. Trimming removed 6 bases from V and 6 bases from J; junction bases left unmatched: 8. This CDR3 reads CSVETGDTQPQHF. In DNA form, the CDR3 reads TGCAGCGTGGAAACAGGGGATACTCAGCCCCAGCATTTT.

This clonotype was recorded many times. V is TRBV13 and J is TRBJ1-4; 9 bases align to TRBD1. J was trimmed by 8 bases and V by 5 bases; bases with no gene match: 12. The V gene's germline CDR1 is PRHDT and CDR2 FYEKMQ (reference sequence). The CDR3 totals 16 residues. The CDR3, as DNA: TGTGCCAGCAGCGCCGGGACAGGGTCCGAGTGGGAAAAACTGTTTTTT. Translating gives CASSAGTGSEWEKLFF.

By frequency in the sample, this clonotype is medium-sized (0.01 to 0.1%). This chain connects TRBV6-5 to TRBJ1-2; tentative D call: TRBD1 (6 bases). The length of the CDR3 is 13 residues. The V end lost 10 bases, the J end lost 3 bases, and 15 bases lay between the germline ends. Germline-derived CDR1 and CDR2 are MNHEY and SVGAGI. The DNA for the CDR3 is TGTGCCACTTCTCGGGGGCCGGACTATGGCTACACCTTC. This codes for CATSRGPDYGYTF.

By share of the sample, this clonotype is medium-sized. The V gene is TRBV6-5, the J gene TRBJ1-1; D gene uncertain. V lost 4 bases, J lost 11 bases, and 20 bases lay in between. This CDR3 is built from 14 residues. CDR1 and CDR2 (germline): MNHEY, SVGAGI. This CDR3 reads CASSSTREASRAFF. DNA of the CDR3: TGTGCCAGCAGTTCCACTCGGGAGGCCTCTCGGGCTTTCTTT.